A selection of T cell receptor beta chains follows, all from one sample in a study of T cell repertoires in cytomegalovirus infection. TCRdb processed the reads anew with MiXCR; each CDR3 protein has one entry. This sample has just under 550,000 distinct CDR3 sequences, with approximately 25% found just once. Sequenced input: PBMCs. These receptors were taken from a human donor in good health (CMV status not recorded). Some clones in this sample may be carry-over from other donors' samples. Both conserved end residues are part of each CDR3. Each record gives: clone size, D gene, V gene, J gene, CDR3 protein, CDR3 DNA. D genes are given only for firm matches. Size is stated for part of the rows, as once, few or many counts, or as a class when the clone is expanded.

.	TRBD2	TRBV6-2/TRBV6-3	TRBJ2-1	CASSPRGGPSLF	TGTGCCAGCAGTCCTCGGGGGGGACCAAGCCTCTTC
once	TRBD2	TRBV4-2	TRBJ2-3	CASSQATSGRTDTQYF	TGTGCCAGCAGCCAAGCGACTAGCGGGAGGACAGATACGCAGTATTTT
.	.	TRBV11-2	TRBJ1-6	CASSGERGQHNSPLHF	TGTGCCAGCAGCGGAGAGAGAGGACAGCATAATTCACCCCTCCACTTT
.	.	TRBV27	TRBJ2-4	CASSLGAASDNIQYF	TGTGCCAGCAGTTTAGGGGCAGCGTCCGACAACATTCAGTACTTC
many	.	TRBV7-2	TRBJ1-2	CASSLAYGYTF	TGTGCCAGCAGCTTAGCTTATGGCTACACCTTC
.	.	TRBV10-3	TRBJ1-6	CAISESILSSNSPLHF	TGTGCCATCAGTGAGTCGATTCTCAGCTCCAATTCACCCCTCCACTTT
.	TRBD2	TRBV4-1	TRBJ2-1	CASSQKASGIDNEQFF	TGCGCCAGCAGCCAGAAGGCTAGCGGGATCGACAATGAGCAGTTCTTC
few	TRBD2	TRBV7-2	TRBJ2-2	CASSLWGTSGTGELFF	TGTGCCAGCAGCTTATGGGGGACTAGCGGGACTGGGGAGCTGTTTTTT
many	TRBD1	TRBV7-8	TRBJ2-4	CASSSGQNLAKNIQYF	TGTGCCAGCAGCTCGGGACAGAATTTAGCCAAAAACATTCAGTACTTC
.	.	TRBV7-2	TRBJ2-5	CGSNNRLDGETQYF	TGTGGCAGCAACAACCGACTAGACGGAGAGACCCAGTACTTC
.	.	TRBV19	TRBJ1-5	CASSFSSGGLGQPQHF	TGTGCCAGTAGTTTCTCTTCCGGTGGGCTGGGCCAGCCCCAGCATTTT
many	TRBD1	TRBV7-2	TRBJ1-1	CASSPGGQPNTEAFF	TGTGCCAGCAGCCCAGGGGGACAGCCGAACACTGAAGCTTTCTTT
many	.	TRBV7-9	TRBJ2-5	CASSLIHTQETQYF	TGTGCCAGCAGCTTAATCCATACCCAAGAGACCCAGTACTTC
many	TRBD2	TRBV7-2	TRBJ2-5	CASSFSGRASWETQYF	TGTGCCAGCAGCTTTAGCGGGAGGGCCTCTTGGGAGACCCAGTACTTC
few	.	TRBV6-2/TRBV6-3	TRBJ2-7	CASRPPPRGEQYF	TGTGCCAGCAGACCCCCCCCTAGGGGCGAGCAGTACTTC
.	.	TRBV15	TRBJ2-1	CATSRDFEANNYGEQFF	TGTGCCACCAGCAGAGATTTTGAGGCGAACAATTACGGGGAGCAGTTCTTC
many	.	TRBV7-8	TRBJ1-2	CASSLERFNYGYTF	TGTGCCAGCAGCTTAGAACGCTTCAACTATGGCTACACCTTC
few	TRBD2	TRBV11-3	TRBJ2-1	CASSLGGGVGEQFF	TGTGCCAGCAGCTTGGGGGGGGGTGTGGGTGAGCAGTTCTTC
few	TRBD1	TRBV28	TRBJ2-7	CASSNIPEDRESYEQYF	TGTGCCAGCAGCAATATCCCAGAGGACAGGGAGTCCTACGAGCAGTACTTC
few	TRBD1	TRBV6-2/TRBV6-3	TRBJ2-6	CASKGDRVPLSGANVLTF	TGTGCCAGCAAGGGGGACAGGGTCCCTCTCTCTGGGGCCAACGTCCTGACTTTC
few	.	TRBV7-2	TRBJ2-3	CASSPHLTDTQYF	TGTGCCAGCAGCCCCCACCTCACAGATACGCAGTATTTT
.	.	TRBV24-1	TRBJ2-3	CATSDRTRTDTQYF	TGTGCCACCAGTGACAGGACACGCACAGATACGCAGTATTTT
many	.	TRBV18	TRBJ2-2	CASSPFGAGNTGELFF	TGTGCCAGCTCACCATTTGGGGCAGGAAACACCGGGGAGCTGTTTTTT
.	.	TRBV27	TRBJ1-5	CASSEHRGNQPQHF	TGTGCCAGCAGTGAACACAGGGGCAATCAGCCCCAGCATTTT
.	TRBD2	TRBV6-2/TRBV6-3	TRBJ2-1	CASREKTGGGYNEQFF	TGTGCCAGCAGGGAGAAAACGGGCGGGGGATACAATGAGCAGTTCTTC
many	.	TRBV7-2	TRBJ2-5	CASSQDGRGETQYF	TGTGCCAGCAGCCAAGATGGACGTGGAGAGACCCAGTACTTC
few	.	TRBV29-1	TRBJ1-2	CSAWTAYGYTF	TGCAGCGCCTGGACAGCCTATGGCTACACCTTC
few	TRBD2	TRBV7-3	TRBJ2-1	CASSLSSAGDSNEQFF	TGTGCCAGCAGCTTAAGTTCGGCGGGAGATTCCAATGAGCAGTTCTTC
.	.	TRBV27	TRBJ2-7	CASKDRSSYEQYF	TGTGCCAGTAAGGACAGAAGCTCCTACGAGCAGTACTTC
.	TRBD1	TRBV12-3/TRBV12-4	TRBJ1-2	CASRPTGEGGYTF	TGTGCCAGCAGACCAACAGGGGAGGGTGGCTACACCTTC
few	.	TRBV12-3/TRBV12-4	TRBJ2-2	CASSLGGSSGELFF	TGTGCCAGCAGTTTAGGCGGTTCGTCCGGGGAGCTGTTTTTT
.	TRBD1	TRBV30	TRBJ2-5	CAWTPGTGIQETQYF	TGTGCCTGGACCCCCGGGACAGGGATCCAAGAGACCCAGTACTTC
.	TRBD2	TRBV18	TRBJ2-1	CASSPGTSYEQFF	TGTGCCAGCTCACCAGGGACTAGCTATGAGCAGTTCTTC
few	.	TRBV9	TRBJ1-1	CASGQGSTEAFF	TGTGCCAGCGGGCAGGGGAGCACTGAAGCTTTCTTT
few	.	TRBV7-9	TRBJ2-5	CASSFEGGIETQYF	TGTGCCAGCAGCTTCGAGGGTGGTATAGAGACCCAGTACTTC
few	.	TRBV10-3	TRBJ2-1	CAIKKDGQSNEQFF	TGTGCCATCAAAAAAGATGGACAGAGCAATGAGCAGTTCTTC
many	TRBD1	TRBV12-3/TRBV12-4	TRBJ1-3	CASSLGQGGNTIYF	TGTGCCAGCAGTCTTGGACAGGGAGGAAACACCATATATTTT
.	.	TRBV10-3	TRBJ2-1	CAISESPGEANEQFF	TGTGCCATCAGTGAGTCGCCGGGAGAGGCGAATGAGCAGTTCTTC
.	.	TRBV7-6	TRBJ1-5	CASSWQSQPQHF	TGTGCCAGCAGCTGGCAAAGTCAGCCCCAGCATTTT
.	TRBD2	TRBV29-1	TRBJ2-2	CSVEGGGLAGFGELFF	TGCAGCGTTGAAGGAGGGGGACTAGCGGGATTTGGCGAGCTGTTTTTT
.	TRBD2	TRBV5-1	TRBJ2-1	CASSLSPGLSIEQFF	TGCGCCAGCAGCTTGTCGCCGGGACTATCCATTGAGCAGTTCTTC